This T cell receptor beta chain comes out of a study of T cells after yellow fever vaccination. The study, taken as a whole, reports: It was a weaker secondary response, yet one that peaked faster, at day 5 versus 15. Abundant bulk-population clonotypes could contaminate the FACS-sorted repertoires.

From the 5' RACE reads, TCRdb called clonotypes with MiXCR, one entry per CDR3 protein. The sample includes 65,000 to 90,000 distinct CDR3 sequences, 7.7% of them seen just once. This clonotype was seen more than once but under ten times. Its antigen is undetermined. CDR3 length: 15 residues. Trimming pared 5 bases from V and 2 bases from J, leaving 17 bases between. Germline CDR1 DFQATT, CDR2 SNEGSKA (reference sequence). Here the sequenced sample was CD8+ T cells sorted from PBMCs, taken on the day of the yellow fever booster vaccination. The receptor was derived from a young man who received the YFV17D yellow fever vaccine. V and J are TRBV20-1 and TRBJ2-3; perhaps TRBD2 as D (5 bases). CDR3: CSAPGSRGLTDTQYF. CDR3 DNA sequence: TGCAGTGCTCCCGGGTCCAGAGGGCTCACAGATACGCAGTATTTT.